Listed here are 31 T cell receptor beta chains from one sample, sequenced in a study of cytomegalovirus exposure and HLA in healthy donors. The PCR made use of 60 Vbeta and 13 Jbeta primers. Only in-frame clones appear in the TCRdb table, and some are missing; sequencing was by immunoSEQ multiplex PCR. The table has 190,000 or so clones, roughly four fifths seen once. The source material was PBMCs. These receptors were collected from a woman between 45 and 65 years old in good health and CMV-seropositive.

This clone was seen more than once but under ten times. This sequence joins TRBV5-3 and TRBJ2-7; D gene ambiguous. Being an ORF, TRBV5-3 has a function that is uncertain. The CDR3 has 12 amino acids. Trimming stripped 5 bases from V and 0 bases from J, with 6 bases between. CDR3: CARRHRSYEQYF. The CDR3, as DNA: TGTGCCAGAAGACACCGCTCCTACGAGCAGTACTTC.

This clone was detected once. Germline and junction disagree at one end, which may indicate a read error. This chain joins TRBV2 and TRBJ1-5; D unclear. CDR1 is SNHLY, CDR2 FYNNEI, per germline. This CDR3 comprises 15 residues. CDR3 bases: TGTGCCAGCAGCGAAGCGGTCGGGGTAGGTCAGCCCCAGCATTTT. Protein product: CASSEAVGVGQPQHF.

The chain combines TRBV19 with TRBJ2-4, with D tentatively TRBD1 (6 bases). CDR1 and CDR2 from the germline V gene are LNHDA and SQIVND (reference sequence). The CDR3 has 20 amino acids. Trimming removed 11 bases from V and 3 bases from J, with 35 bases in between. CDR3 sequence reads: CAVAYRATEKMRPIKNIQYF. The CDR3 nucleotides are TGTGCCGTAGCCTACAGGGCGACCGAGAAAATGAGACCGATCAAAAACATTCAGTACTTC.

V is TRBV7-8 and J is TRBJ2-3; TRBD2 matches at 9 bases. Germline-derived CDR1 and CDR2 are SGHVS and FQNEAQ. This CDR3 comprises 17 residues. With V trimmed by 2 bases and J by 2 bases, 8 bases remained unmatched. This chain's CDR3 is CASSLRRLAEITDTQYF. Written as DNA, the CDR3 is TGTGCCAGCAGCTTACGAAGACTAGCGGAGATCACAGATACGCAGTATTTT.

The chain links TRBV7-3 to TRBJ1-4, with a weak D call TRBD1 (6 bases). Trimming took 4 bases from V and 3 from J, leaving 24 bases between them. The germline gives CDR1 SGHTA, CDR2 FQGTGA. This CDR3 has 19 residues. In DNA, the CDR3 is TGTGCCAGCAGCTCCCCCGTTCAACCCGACAGGTCACCTAATGAAAAACTGTTTTTT. Encoded protein: CASSSPVQPDRSPNEKLFF. Drawing the rest from reference TRBV7-3 and TRBJ1-4, the complete variable domain is GAGVSQTPSNKVTEKGKYVELRCDPISGHTALYWYRQSLGQGPEFLIYFQGTGAADDSGLPNDRFFAVRPEGSVSTLKIQRTERGDSAVYLCASSSPVQPDRSPNEKLFFGSGTQLSVL.

The chain combines TRBV27 with TRBJ2-7, with D possibly being TRBD1 (6 bases). The germline gives CDR1 MNHEY, CDR2 SMNVEV (reference sequence). This CDR3 is built from 12 residues. The germline V and J ends were trimmed by 5 bases and 3 bases, with 8 bases remaining between them. Here the CDR3 DNA reads TGTGCCAGCAGTGGACAGTTCTACGAGCAGTACTTC. Residues: CASSGQFYEQYF.

This clone was observed a single time. V and J are TRBV27 and TRBJ2-5; 14 bases match TRBD2. The CDR3 is made up of 19 amino acids. CDR1 is MNHEY, CDR2 SMNVEV, per germline (reference sequence). The V and J ends lost 8 bases and 0 bases, in that order; junction bases with no gene match: 14. The CDR3 region has the DNA TGTGCCAGCCGGCCTCTCGGGACTAGCGGGGGACAGTACCAAGAGACCCAGTACTTC. Translating gives CASRPLGTSGGQYQETQYF.

This chain connects TRBV4-3 to TRBJ1-2; no reliable D call. CDR3 length: 15 residues. CDR1 LGHNA and CDR2 YSLEER come from the germline V gene. Trimming removed 0 bases at V and 4 bases at J, with 12 bases between. The chain's CDR3 is CASSQDLGQFYGYTF. The DNA of the CDR3 is TGCGCCAGCAGCCAAGATCTAGGTCAATTCTATGGCTACACCTTC.

The chain couples TRBV6-5 to TRBJ1-2; D ambiguous. The CDR3 is 12 amino acids. The germline V gene encodes CDR1 MNHEY and CDR2 SVGAGI. V lost 5 bases to trimming and J lost 8 bases, with 12 bases between them. The CDR3 region is CASSPYTGGYTF. The CDR3 region has the DNA TGTGCCAGCAGTCCCTATACCGGGGGCTACACCTTC.

The genes are TRBV7-9 and TRBJ1-2; 10 bases align to TRBD1. Germline V gives CDR1 SEHNR, CDR2 FQNEAQ (reference sequence). The CDR3 contains 14 residues. Trimming cost V 5 bases and J 5 bases; bases outside gene matches: 5. CDR3 loop: CASSLGQGDYGYTF. The CDR3 bases are TGTGCCAGCAGCCTAGGACAGGGGGATTATGGCTACACCTTC.

The J gene is TRBJ1-1, the V gene TRBV5-1, with D possibly matching TRBD1 (6 bases). Trimming stripped 4 bases from V and 4 bases from J, with 14 bases between. Germline-derived CDR1 and CDR2 are SGHRS and YFSETQ. This CDR3 spans 14 amino acids. CDR3 amino acids: CASSQNREGTEAFF. CDR3 nucleotide sequence: TGCGCCAGCAGCCAAAACAGGGAGGGCACTGAAGCTTTCTTT.

V and J are TRBV4-1 and TRBJ1-1; D is perhaps TRBD1 (5 bases). Germline V gene data show CDR1 as MGHRA and CDR2 as YSYEKL. The CDR3 loop spans 14 amino acids. V was clipped by 3 bases and J by 7 bases, with 15 bases between them. CDR3 sequence reads: CASSQGGKDHEAFF. CDR3 in DNA: TGCGCCAGCAGCCAGGGGGGAAAAGATCATGAAGCTTTCTTT.

This chain joins TRBV7-2 and TRBJ1-2, with a tentative D call TRBD1 (6 bases). The CDR3 runs 15 residues. Trimming left V 3 bases short and J 8 bases short, with 19 bases between. Germline CDR1 is SGHTA and CDR2 is FQGNSA. The CDR3 DNA reads TGTGCCAGCAGCTTTTCTTTCAGGGGAGAGGCGGGCTACACCTTC. Amino acid sequence: CASSFSFRGEAGYTF.

The rearrangement links TRBV4-1 to TRBJ1-6, with a possible D match to TRBD1 (5 bases). Trimming left V 0 bases short and J 3 bases short, with 12 bases between. The CDR3 contains 17 residues. The germline V gene has CDR1 MGHRA and CDR2 YSYEKL. CDR3 DNA sequence: TGCGCCAGCAGCCAAGATGACGTAGGGGTCTATAATTCACCCCTCCACTTT. Protein: CASSQDDVGVYNSPLHF.

This sequence joins TRBV7-9 and TRBJ2-6, with 12 positions matching TRBD1. Germline lookup yields CDR1 SEHNR and CDR2 FQNEAQ (reference sequence). The CDR3 runs 17 residues. V was clipped by 4 bases and J by 4 bases; unmatched bases: 5. The CDR3 protein is CASSSGQGASGANVLTF. The CDR3 nucleotides are TGTGCCAGCAGCTCGGGACAGGGGGCAAGCGGGGCCAACGTCCTGACTTTC.

V gene TRBV7-2 combines with J gene TRBJ1-2; TRBD1 matches at 8 bases. Germline CDR1 and CDR2: SGHTA and FQGNSA. The CDR3 is made up of 14 amino acids. The V segment lost 5 bases and the J segment 8 bases; nucleotides outside the gene matches: 10. In DNA form, the CDR3 reads TGTGCCAGCAGCAAGACCGGGACAGGTGTCGGCTACACCTTC. Translated, it gives CASSKTGTGVGYTF.

The V call is TRBV28, the J call TRBJ2-7; perhaps TRBD1 as D (6 bases). CDR3 length: 20 amino acids. Looked up from germline, CDR1 is MDHEN and CDR2 is SYDVKM. The V gene lost 3 bases and the J gene lost 2 bases, with 29 bases spanning the gap. CDR3 protein: CASSLVWAGLTGTRTYEQYF. For the CDR3, the DNA is TGTGCCAGCAGTTTGGTCTGGGCGGGCCTAACCGGGACAAGAACCTACGAGCAGTACTTC. The variable domain in full, with the rest retrieved from reference TRBV28 and TRBJ2-7, is DVKVTQSSRYLVKRTGEKVFLECVQDMDHENMFWYRQDPGLGLRLIYFSYDVKMKEKGDIPEGYSVSREKKERFSLILESASTNQTSMYLCASSLVWAGLTGTRTYEQYFGPGTRLTVT.

The chain joins TRBV21-1 to TRBJ1-2; no check of the table's D call, TRBD1, against the DNA was made. TRBV21-1 is a pseudogene segment. The CDR3 has 19 amino acids. CDR3 loop: CASSKDYSATGPRSYGYTF. The CDR3 bases are TGTGCCAGCAGCAAAGACTACAGTGCAACAGGCCCCCGGAGCTATGGCTACACCTTC.

This clone was seen a handful of times. The chain is built from TRBV12-5 and TRBJ1-4, with D maybe TRBD1 (5 bases). Germline V gene data show CDR1 as LGHNT and CDR2 as FRNRAP. This CDR3 comprises 16 residues. V was trimmed by 7 bases and J by 11 bases, leaving 26 bases between them. CDR3 amino acids: CASALRGRQLYGKLFF. The CDR3 bases are TGTGCTAGTGCCCTTAGAGGTCGACAGCTATATGGGAAACTGTTTTTT.

This clone showed up just once. The chain combines TRBV30 with TRBJ2-6, with a possible D match to TRBD1 (6 bases). CDR1 and CDR2 from the germline V gene are GTSNPN and SVGIG (reference sequence). The V end lost 3 bases, the J end lost 0 bases, and 12 bases lay between the germline ends. The CDR3 totals 16 residues. The CDR3 bases are TGTGCCTGGAGGGGAACAGGGTTCTCTGGGGCCAACGTCCTGACTTTC. Residues: CAWRGTGFSGANVLTF.

The chain couples TRBV6-1 to TRBJ2-5; a possible D gene is TRBD1 (5 bases). The J call is uncertain, as TRBJ2-7 better fits the DNA end. The CDR3 contains 13 residues. Germline CDR1 and CDR2: MNHNS and SASEGT. DNA for the CDR3: TGTGCCAGCAGTGGCACAGGTATCTACGAGCAGTACTTC. Amino acid sequence: CASSGTGIYEQYF.

A single count supports this clone. The chain uses TRBV7-9 and TRBJ1-2; TRBD1 might be the D (5 bases). CDR3 length: 14 residues. The V end was cut by 3 bases, the J end by 8 bases, with 16 bases between. The germline gives CDR1 SEHNR, CDR2 FQNEAQ (reference sequence). The CDR3 is CASSLSGGVEGYTF. CDR3 DNA sequence: TGTGCCAGCAGCTTGTCGGGGGGAGTAGAGGGCTACACCTTC.

The V gene is TRBV5-4, the J gene TRBJ1-1; 7 bases align to TRBD1. The CDR3 spans 16 residues. Losses at the gene ends were 4 bases for V and 0 bases for J; bases not matched to a gene: 9. Germline V gives CDR1 SGHNT, CDR2 YYREEE (reference sequence). The CDR3 spells CASSPAPGQMNTEAFF. CDR3 bases: TGTGCCAGCAGCCCCGCACCGGGACAGATGAACACTGAAGCTTTCTTT.

The rearrangement links TRBV19 to TRBJ2-1; 7 bases are a match to TRBD2. Germline V CDR1 and CDR2: LNHDA, SQIVND (reference sequence). The CDR3 covers 15 residues. V was clipped by 3 bases and J by 5 bases; unmatched bases: 7. This CDR3 reads CASSMGTMPNNEQFF. CDR3 coding DNA: TGTGCCAGTAGTATGGGGACTATGCCCAACAATGAGCAGTTCTTC.

CDR3 coding DNA: TGTGCCAGCAGCTTAGCGCGACAGGGCATATTTAACGGCAATGAGCAGTTCTTC. The encoded protein is CASSLARQGIFNGNEQFF. The gene calls are TRBV7-9 and TRBJ2-1; 7 nucleotides match TRBD1. The CDR3 spans 18 residues. Germline V gene sequence: CDR1 SEHNR, CDR2 FQNEAQ (reference sequence). V gave up 0 bases and J gave up 6 bases; unmatched junction bases: 14.

V and J are TRBV5-1 and TRBJ2-7; tentatively, D is TRBD1 (6 bases). V was pared by 2 bases and J by 2 bases, with 17 bases between. This CDR3 has 16 amino acids. Germline V gives CDR1 SGHRS, CDR2 YFSETQ. CDR3 in DNA: TGCGCCAGCAGCTTCCACCGGGACAAACCAACCTACGAGCAGTACTTC. It specifies CASSFHRDKPTYEQYF.

This clone came up a few times. This chain uses TRBV6-1 with TRBJ2-1; D call uncertain. The CDR3 covers 16 residues. V was trimmed by 4 bases and J by 1 base, leaving 14 bases between them. Germline CDR1 and CDR2: MNHNS and SASEGT. The CDR3 DNA follows: TGTGCCAGCAGTGCCCTAGGCGCACTATCCTACAATGAGCAGTTCTTC. Translating gives CASSALGALSYNEQFF.

This clone was counted between two and nine times. The rearrangement links TRBV7-9 to TRBJ1-1, with D perhaps TRBD1 (5 bases). The V end was cut by 1 base, the J end by 0 bases, with 15 bases between. Germline CDR1 and CDR2: SEHNR and FQNEAQ (reference sequence). The CDR3 covers 17 residues. CDR3 loop: CASSLVVGEPLNTEAFF. The DNA for the CDR3 is TGTGCCAGCAGCTTAGTAGTAGGGGAACCCCTGAACACTGAAGCTTTCTTT.

The V gene is TRBV28, the J gene TRBJ1-6; TRBD1 aligns across 7 bases. From germline, CDR1 is MDHEN and CDR2 SYDVKM. V gave up 6 bases and J gave up 8 bases; unmatched junction bases: 4. CDR3 size: 13 residues. CDR3 amino acids: CASRPGTDSPLHF. CDR3 sequence (DNA): TGTGCCAGCAGGCCCGGGACAGATTCACCCCTCCACTTT.

This chain links TRBV5-8 with TRBJ1-5; 9 nucleotides match TRBD1. With V trimmed by 3 bases and J by 13 bases, 5 bases remained unmatched. The V gene's germline CDR1 is SGHTS and CDR2 YDEGEE. The CDR3 has 12 residues. The CDR3 sequence: CASSSYGTGQHF. The CDR3 nucleotides are TGTGCCAGCAGCTCCTACGGGACAGGGCAGCATTTT.

This clone has more than one count but fewer than ten. The rearrangement joins TRBV14 to TRBJ1-2; tentatively, D is TRBD1 (5 bases). The CDR3 runs 15 residues. Germline loops: CDR1 SGHDN, CDR2 FVKESK. V was clipped by 4 bases and J by 2 bases, with 14 bases between them. The CDR3 coding sequence is TGTGCCAGCAGCCGAACCGCGGGGGGGAACTATGGCTACACCTTC. It yields the protein CASSRTAGGNYGYTF.